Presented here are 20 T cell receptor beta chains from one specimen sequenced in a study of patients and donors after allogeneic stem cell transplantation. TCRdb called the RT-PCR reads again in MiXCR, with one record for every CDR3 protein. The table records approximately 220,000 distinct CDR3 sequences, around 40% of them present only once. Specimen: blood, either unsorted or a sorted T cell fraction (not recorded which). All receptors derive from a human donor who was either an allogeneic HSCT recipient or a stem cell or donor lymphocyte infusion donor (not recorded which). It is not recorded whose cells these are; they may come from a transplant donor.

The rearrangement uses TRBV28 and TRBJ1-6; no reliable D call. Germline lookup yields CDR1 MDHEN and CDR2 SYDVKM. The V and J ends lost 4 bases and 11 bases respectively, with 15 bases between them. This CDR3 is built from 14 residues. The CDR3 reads CASSSPADGAPLHF. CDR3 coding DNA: TGTGCCAGCAGTTCCCCTGCTGACGGGGCACCCCTCCACTTT.

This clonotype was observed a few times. The CDR3 reads CASSQSSGQPQHF. The CDR3, as DNA: TGTGCCAGCAGCCAATCGAGCGGACAGCCCCAGCATTTT. The genes are TRBV16 and TRBJ1-5; D uncertain. V lost 0 bases and J 7 bases, leaving 7 bases between the germline ends. This CDR3 is 13 amino acids long. CDR1 is KGHSY, CDR2 FQNENV, per germline.

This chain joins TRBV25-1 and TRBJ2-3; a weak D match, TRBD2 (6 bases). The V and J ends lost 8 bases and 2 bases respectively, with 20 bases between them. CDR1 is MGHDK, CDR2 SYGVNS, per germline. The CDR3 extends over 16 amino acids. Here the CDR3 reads CASSKIGGGITDTQYF. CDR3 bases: TGTGCCAGCTCAAAGATAGGTGGGGGGATCACAGATACGCAGTATTTT. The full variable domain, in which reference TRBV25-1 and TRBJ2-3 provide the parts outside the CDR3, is EADIYQTPRYLVIGTGKKITLECSQTMGHDKMYWYQQDPGMELHLIHYSYGVNSTEKGDLSSESTVSRIRTEHFPLTLESARPSHTSQYLCASSKIGGGITDTQYFGPGTRLTVL.

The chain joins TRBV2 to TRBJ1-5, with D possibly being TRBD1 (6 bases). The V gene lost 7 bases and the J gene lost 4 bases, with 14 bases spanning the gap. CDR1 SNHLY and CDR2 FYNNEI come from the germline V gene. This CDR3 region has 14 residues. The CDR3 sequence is CASTSARGNQPQHF. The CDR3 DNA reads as TGTGCCAGCACATCGGCCAGGGGAAATCAGCCCCAGCATTTT.

The CDR3 protein is CASSSSGLYEQYF. The CDR3 DNA follows: TGCGCCAGCAGCTCCTCGGGACTGTACGAGCAGTACTTC. The J gene is TRBJ2-7, the V gene TRBV5-1; possible D gene TRBD2, 6 bases. This CDR3 contains 13 residues. Trimming stripped 3 bases from V and 4 bases from J, with 11 bases between. Per the germline V gene, CDR1 is SGHRS and CDR2 is YFSETQ.

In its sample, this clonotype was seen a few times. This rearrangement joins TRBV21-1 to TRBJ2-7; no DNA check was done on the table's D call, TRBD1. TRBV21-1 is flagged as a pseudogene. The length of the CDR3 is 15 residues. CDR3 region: CASSQKTGMLDEQYF. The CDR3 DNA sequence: TGTGCCAGCAGTCAAAAGACAGGGATGCTCGACGAGCAGTACTTC.

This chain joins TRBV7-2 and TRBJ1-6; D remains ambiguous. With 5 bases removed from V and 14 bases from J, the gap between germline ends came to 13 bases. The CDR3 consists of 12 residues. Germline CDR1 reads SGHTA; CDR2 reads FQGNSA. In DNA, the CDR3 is TGTGCCAGCAGCCCCAGCGGAGGAACCCTCCACTTT. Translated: CASSPSGGTLHF. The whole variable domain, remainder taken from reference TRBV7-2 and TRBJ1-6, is GAGVSQSPSNKVTEKGKDVELRCDPISGHTALYWYRQSLGQGLEFLIYFQGNSAPDKSGLPSDRFSAERTGGSVSTLTIQRTQQEDSAVYLCASSPSGGTLHFGNGTRLTVT.

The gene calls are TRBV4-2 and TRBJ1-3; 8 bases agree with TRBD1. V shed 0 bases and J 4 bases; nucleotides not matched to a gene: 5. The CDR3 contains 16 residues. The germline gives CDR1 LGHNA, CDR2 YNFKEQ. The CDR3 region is CASSQDRTGFGNTIYF. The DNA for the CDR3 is TGTGCCAGCAGCCAAGATAGGACAGGGTTCGGAAACACCATATATTTT.

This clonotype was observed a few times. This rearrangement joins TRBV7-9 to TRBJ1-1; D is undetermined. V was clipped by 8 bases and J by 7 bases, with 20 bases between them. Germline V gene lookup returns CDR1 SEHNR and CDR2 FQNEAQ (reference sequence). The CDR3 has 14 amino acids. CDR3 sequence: CASFPGEVSVEAFF. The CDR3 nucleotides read TGTGCCAGCTTCCCAGGAGAGGTTTCTGTTGAAGCTTTCTTT.

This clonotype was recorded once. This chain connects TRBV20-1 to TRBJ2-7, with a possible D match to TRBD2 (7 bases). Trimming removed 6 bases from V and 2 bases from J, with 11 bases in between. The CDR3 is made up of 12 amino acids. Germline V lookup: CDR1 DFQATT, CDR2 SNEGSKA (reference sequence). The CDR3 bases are TGCAGTGCAGCGGGGACACCCTACGAGCAGTACTTC. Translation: CSAAGTPYEQYF.

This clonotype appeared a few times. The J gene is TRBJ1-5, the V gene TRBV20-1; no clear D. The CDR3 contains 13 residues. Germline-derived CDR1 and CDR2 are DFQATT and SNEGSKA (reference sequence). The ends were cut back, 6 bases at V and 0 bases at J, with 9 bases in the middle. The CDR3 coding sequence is TGCAGTGCCTGGGCCCCTAGCAATCAGCCCCAGCATTTT. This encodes CSAWAPSNQPQHF.

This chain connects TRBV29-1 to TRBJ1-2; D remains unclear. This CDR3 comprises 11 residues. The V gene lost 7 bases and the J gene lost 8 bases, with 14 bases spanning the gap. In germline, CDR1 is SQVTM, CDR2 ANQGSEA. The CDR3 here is CSAESLSGYTF. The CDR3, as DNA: TGCAGCGCCGAATCCCTGAGCGGCTACACCTTC.

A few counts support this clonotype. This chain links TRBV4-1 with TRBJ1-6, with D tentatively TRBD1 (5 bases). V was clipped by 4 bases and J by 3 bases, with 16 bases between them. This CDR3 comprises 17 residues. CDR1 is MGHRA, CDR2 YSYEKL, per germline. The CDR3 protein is CASSRTTVSGYNSPLHF. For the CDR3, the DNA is TGCGCCAGCAGCCGGACGACAGTCTCGGGCTATAATTCACCCCTCCACTTT.

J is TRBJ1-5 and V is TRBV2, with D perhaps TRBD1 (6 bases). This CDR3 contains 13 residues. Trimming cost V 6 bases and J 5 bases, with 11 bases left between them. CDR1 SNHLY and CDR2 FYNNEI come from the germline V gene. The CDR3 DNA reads TGTGCCAGCAGGAGGACAGTCCATCAGCCCCAGCATTTT. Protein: CASRRTVHQPQHF.

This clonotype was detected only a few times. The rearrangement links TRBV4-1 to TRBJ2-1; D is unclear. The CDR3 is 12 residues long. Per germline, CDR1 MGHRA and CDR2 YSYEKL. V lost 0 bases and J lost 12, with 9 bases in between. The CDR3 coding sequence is TGCGCCAGCAGCCAAGAGTCGGATGGGCAGTTCTTC. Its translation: CASSQESDGQFF.

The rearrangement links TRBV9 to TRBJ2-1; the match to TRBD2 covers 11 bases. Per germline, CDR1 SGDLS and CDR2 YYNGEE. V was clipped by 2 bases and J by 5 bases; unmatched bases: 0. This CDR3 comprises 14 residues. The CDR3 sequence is CASSVTSGNNEQFF. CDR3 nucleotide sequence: TGTGCCAGCAGCGTGACTAGCGGGAACAATGAGCAGTTCTTC.

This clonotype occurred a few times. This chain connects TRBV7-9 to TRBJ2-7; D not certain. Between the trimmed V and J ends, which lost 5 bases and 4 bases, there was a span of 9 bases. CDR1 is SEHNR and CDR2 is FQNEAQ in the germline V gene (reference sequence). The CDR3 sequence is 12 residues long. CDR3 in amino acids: CASSLGRYEQYF. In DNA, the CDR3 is TGTGCCAGCAGCCTAGGGCGTTACGAGCAGTACTTC.

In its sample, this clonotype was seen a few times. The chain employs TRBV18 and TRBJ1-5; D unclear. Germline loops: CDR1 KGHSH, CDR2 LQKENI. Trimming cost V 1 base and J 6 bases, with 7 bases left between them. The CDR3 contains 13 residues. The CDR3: CASSPQEGQPQHF. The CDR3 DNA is TGTGCCAGCTCACCACAGGAAGGTCAGCCCCAGCATTTT.

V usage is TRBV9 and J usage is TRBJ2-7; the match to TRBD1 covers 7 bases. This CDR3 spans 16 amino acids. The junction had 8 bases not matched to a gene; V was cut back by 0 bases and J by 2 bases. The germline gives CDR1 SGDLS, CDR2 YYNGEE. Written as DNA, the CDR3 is TGTGCCAGCAGCGTAGGGCCCGGGACAGCTACCTACGAGCAGTACTTC. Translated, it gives CASSVGPGTATYEQYF.

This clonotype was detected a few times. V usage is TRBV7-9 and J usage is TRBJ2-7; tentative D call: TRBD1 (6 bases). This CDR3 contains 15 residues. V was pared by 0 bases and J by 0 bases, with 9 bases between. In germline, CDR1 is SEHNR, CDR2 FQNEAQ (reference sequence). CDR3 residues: CASSLANRASYEQYF. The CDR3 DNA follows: TGTGCCAGCAGCTTAGCTAACAGGGCCTCCTACGAGCAGTACTTC.